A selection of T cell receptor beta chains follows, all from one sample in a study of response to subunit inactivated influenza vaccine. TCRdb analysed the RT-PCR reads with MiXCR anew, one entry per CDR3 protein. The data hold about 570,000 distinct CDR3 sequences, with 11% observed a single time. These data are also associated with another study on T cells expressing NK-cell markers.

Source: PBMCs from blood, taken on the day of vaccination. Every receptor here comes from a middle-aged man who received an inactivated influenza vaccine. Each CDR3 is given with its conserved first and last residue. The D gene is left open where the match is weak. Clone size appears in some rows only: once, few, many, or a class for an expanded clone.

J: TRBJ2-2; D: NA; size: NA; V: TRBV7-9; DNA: TGTGCCAGCAGTTTCCGGGCCGACACCGGGGAGCTGTTTTTT; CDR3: CASSFRADTGELFF
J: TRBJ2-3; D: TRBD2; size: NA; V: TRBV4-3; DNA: TGCGCCAGCAGCCAAGTTCGTTGGAGCGGGATTGGCTTTGGAACAGATACGCAGTATTTT; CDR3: CASSQVRWSGIGFGTDTQYF
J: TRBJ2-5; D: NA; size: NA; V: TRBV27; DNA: TGTGCCAGCAGTTCCGGGTTCAAAGAGACCCAGTACTTC; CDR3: CASSSGFKETQYF
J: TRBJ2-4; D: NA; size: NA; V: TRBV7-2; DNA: TGTGCCAGCAGCTTACGACGCGGAAACATTCAGTACTTC; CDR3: CASSLRRGNIQYF
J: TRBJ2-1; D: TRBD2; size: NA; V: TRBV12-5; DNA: TGTGCTAGTGGCTACCGGACTAGCGGGATTGGTGAGCAGTTCTTC; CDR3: CASGYRTSGIGEQFF
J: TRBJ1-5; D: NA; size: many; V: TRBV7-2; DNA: TGTGCCAGCAGCAAGGACGGGAATCAGCCCCAGCATTTT; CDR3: CASSKDGNQPQHF
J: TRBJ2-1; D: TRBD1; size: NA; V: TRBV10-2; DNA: TGCGCCAGCAGTAGGCCTACAGGGGTACCCTACAATGAGCAGTTCTTC; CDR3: CASSRPTGVPYNEQFF
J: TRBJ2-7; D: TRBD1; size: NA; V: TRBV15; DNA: TGTGCCACCAGCAGAGCTACAGGGGACGGCTCCAGCGAGCAGTACTTC; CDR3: CATSRATGDGSSEQYF
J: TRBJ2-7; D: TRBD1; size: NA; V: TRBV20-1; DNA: TGCAGTGCTAGATACCAGGGGGCGGCGCGGGAGCAGTACTTC; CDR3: CSARYQGAAREQYF
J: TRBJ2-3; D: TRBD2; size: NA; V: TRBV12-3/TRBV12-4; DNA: TGTGCCAGCAGTTTAGTTAATCCGGGACTAGCGGGAACTGGGGCAGATACGCAGTATTTT; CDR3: CASSLVNPGLAGTGADTQYF
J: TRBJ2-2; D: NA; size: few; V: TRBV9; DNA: TGTGCCAGCAGCAGGGCCCCGGGACCCGTGAACACCGGGGAGCTGTTTTTT; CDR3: CASSRAPGPVNTGELFF
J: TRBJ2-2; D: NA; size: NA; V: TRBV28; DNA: TGTGCCAGCAGTCTCAACGGGGGGCTGTGGGACACCGGGGAGCTGTTTTTT; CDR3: CASSLNGGLWDTGELFF
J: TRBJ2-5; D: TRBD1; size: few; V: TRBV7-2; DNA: TGTGCCAGCAGCCCCCAGACAGGGTATAGAGAGACCCAGTACTTC; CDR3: CASSPQTGYRETQYF
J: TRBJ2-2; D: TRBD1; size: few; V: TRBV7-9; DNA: TGTGCCAGCAGCTTAGAGATTATACAGGGGACCGGGGAGCTGTTTTTT; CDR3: CASSLEIIQGTGELFF
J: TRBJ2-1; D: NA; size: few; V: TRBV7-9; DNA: TGTGCCAGCAGCCTACGTTCTCATCTGTTCTTC; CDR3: CASSLRSHLFF
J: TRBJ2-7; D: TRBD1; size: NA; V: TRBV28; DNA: TGTGCCAGCAGGGAGACAGGGGCTACCTACGAGCAGTACTTC; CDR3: CASRETGATYEQYF
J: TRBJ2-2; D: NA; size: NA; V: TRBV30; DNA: TGTGCCTGGTCGAAAGGGACATACACCGGGGAGCTGTTTTTT; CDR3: CAWSKGTYTGELFF
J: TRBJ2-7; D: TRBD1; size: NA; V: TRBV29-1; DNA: TGCAGCGCCTTGCCCGGGACAGGCCACGAGCAGTACTTC; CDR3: CSALPGTGHEQYF
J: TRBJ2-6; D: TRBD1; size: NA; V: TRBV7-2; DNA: TGTGCCAGCAGCTTAGCAGGGGGCGGTGGGGCCAACGTCCTGACTTTC; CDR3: CASSLAGGGGANVLTF
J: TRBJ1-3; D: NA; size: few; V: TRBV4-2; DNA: TGTGCCAGCAGCCAAGATCCGGCAGCCTCTGGAAACACCATATATTTT; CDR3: CASSQDPAASGNTIYF
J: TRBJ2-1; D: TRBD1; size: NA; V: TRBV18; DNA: TGTGCCAGCTCACAGCGGACAGGGGGCCTGACCAATGAGCAGTTCTTC; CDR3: CASSQRTGGLTNEQFF
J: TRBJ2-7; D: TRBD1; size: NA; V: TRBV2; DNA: TGTGCCAGCAGTCCCCCCCGGGACAGGGGCTCCTACGAGCAGTACTTC; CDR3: CASSPPRDRGSYEQYF
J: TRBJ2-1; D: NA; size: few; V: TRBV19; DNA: TGTGCCAGTACTAGTCCGTGGGAAATCTACAATGAGCAGTTCTTC; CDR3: CASTSPWEIYNEQFF
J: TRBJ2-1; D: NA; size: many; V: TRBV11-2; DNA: TGTGCCAGCAGCTTAGCTCTCAAGGGATTGTTCTTC; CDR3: CASSLALKGLFF
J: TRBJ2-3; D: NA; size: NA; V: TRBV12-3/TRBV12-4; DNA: TGTGCCAGCAGGCCAAACCATAAAAGCACAGATACGCAGTATTTT; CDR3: CASRPNHKSTDTQYF
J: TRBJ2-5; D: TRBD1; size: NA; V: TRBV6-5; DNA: TGTGCCAGCAGTTACTCCTCACCAGACAGGGTTTTTCCCCAGTACTTC; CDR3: CASSYSSPDRVFPQYF
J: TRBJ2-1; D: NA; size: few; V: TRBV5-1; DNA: TGCGCCAGCAGCTTACGGACTGACGGTGAGCAGTTCTTC; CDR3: CASSLRTDGEQFF
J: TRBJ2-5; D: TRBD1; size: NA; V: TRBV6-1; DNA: TGTGCCAGCCGATTAAGGGGGCAGGGAAAAGAGACCCAGTACTTC; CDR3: CASRLRGQGKETQYF
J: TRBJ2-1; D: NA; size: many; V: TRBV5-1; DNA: TGCGCCAGCAGCCGCCAAGCGTTTAGCTCCTACAATGAGCAGTTCTTC; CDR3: CASSRQAFSSYNEQFF
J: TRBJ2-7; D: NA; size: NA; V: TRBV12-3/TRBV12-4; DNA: TGTGCCAGCAGTTCCCTACCGGACGGATCCTACGAGCAGTACTTC; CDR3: CASSSLPDGSYEQYF
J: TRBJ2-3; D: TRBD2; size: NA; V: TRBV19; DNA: TGTGCCAGTAGCCCTAGCGGGAGATCCCCAGATACGCAGTATTTT; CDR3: CASSPSGRSPDTQYF
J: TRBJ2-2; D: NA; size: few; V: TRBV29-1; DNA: TGCAGCGTTCCGGGGCCCCACACCGGGGAGCTGTTTTTT; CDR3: CSVPGPHTGELFF
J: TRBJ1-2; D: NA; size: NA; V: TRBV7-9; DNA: TGTGCCACCCAGCCGGGGGTTGGCTACACCTTC; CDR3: CATQPGVGYTF
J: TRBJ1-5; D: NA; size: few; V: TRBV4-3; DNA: TGCGCCAGCAGCCAAGAACAGGGACAGCCCCAGCATTTT; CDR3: CASSQEQGQPQHF
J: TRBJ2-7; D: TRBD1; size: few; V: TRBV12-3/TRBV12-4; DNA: TGTGCCAGCAGTCAAGGACAGGGTTACTACGAGCAGTACTTC; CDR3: CASSQGQGYYEQYF
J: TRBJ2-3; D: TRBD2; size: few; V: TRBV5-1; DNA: TGCGCCAGCAGCCCCTTAGCGGGAGGCCCAGATACGCAGTATTTT; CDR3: CASSPLAGGPDTQYF
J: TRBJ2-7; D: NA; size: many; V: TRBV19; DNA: TGTGCCAGTAGTATCGGGCAAGCCTACGAGCAGTACTTC; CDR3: CASSIGQAYEQYF
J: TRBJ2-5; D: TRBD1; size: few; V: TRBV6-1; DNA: TGTGCCAGCAGTGAACACAGGGGCACGTACCAAGAGACCCAGTACTTC; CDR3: CASSEHRGTYQETQYF
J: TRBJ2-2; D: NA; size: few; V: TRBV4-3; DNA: TGCGCCAGCAGCCAAGAAGGAGGGGGGGGGACCGGGGAGCTGTTTTTT; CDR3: CASSQEGGGGTGELFF
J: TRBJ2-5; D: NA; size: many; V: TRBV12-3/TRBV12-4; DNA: TGTGCCAGCAGTACGGGCCTGGGGGAGACCCAGTACTTC; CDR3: CASSTGLGETQYF
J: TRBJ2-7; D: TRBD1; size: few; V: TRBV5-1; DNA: TGCGCCAGCAGCTCGACAGGGGAGGCCCCCTACGAGCAGTACTTC; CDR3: CASSSTGEAPYEQYF
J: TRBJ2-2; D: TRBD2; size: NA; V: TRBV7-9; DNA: TGTGCCAGCAGGGGGACTAGTGACACCGGGGAGCTGTTTTTT; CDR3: CASRGTSDTGELFF
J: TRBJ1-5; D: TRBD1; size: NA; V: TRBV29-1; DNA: TGCAGCGTTGCAGGGGGCGATCAGCCCCAGCATTTT; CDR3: CSVAGGDQPQHF
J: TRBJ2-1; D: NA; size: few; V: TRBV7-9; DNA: TGTGCCAGCAGCCCTAGACAGGAACCCCCGGGGTACAATGAGCAGTTCTTC; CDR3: CASSPRQEPPGYNEQFF